The present entry profiles one T cell receptor (beta chain) with its context. Antigen unknown. Once obtained from cultured CD4+ T cells, the DNA was sequenced using the Oncomine TCR Beta short-read assay. Via MiXCR, TCRdb re-called the PCR reads, giving one row per CDR3 protein. The sample has about 14,000 distinct CDR3 sequences, roughly a third seen once. The treatment is: roughly 11-day PBMC culture with coronavirus spike peptide pools or control peptides (ViraFEST assay). This CDR3 has 18 residues. V was pared by 1 base and J by 3 bases, with 10 bases of the junction left unmatched. Per the germline V gene, CDR1 is SGHVS and CDR2 is FQNEAQ. This sample is part of a study of vaccination and CD4 T cells after COVID-19. At the level of the study: Cultures serving as controls received a peptide pool (CEFX or HIV-1 Nef) or no peptide.

Whole-study findings and limits: This study had few convalescent patients and no early post-infection samples.

V and J are TRBV7-8 and TRBJ2-7; the match to TRBD2 covers 12 bases. The receptor's source is a human donor who had recovered from COVID-19. Sequenced material: CD4+ T cells from blood, cultured in vitro, taken after SARS-CoV-2 vaccination. The CDR3 reads CASSLVGASGRAHYEQYF. The CDR3 coding sequence is TGTGCCAGCAGCTTAGTAGGGGCTAGCGGGAGGGCCCACTACGAGCAGTACTTC.